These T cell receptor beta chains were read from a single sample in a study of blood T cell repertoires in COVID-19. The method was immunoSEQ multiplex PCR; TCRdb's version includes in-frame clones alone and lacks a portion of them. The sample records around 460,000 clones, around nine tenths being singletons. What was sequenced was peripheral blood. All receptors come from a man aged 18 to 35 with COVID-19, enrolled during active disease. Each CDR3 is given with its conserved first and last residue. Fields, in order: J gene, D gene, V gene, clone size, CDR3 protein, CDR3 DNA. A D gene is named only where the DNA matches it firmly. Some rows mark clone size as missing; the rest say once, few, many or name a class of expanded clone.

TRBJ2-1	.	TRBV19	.	CASSIQRELASEQFF	TGTGCCAGTAGTATTCAGAGGGAGCTAGCGTCTGAGCAGTTCTTC
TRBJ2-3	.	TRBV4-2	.	CASSQDRGLADTQYF	TGTGCCAGCAGCCAAGATCGGGGTTTGGCAGATACGCAGTATTTT
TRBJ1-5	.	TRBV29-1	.	CSVGVQGSNQPQHF	TGCAGCGTTGGAGTACAGGGAAGCAATCAGCCCCAGCATTTT
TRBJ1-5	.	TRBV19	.	CASTRWGGDQPQHF	TGTGCCAGTACCCGTTGGGGGGGGGATCAGCCCCAGCATTTT
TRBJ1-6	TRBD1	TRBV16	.	CASSQGTGNSPLHF	TGTGCCAGCAGCCAAGGGACAGGGAATTCACCCCTCCACTTT
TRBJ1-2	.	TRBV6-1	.	CASSEDLLPTF	TGTGCCAGCAGTGAAGACTTACTCCCCACCTTC
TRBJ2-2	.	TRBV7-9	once	CASSPESGQDTGELFF	TGTGCCAGCAGCCCCGAATCAGGGCAGGACACCGGGGAGCTGTTTTTT
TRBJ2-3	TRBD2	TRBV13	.	CASSLLAGGPDTQYF	TGTGCCAGCAGCTTACTAGCGGGAGGGCCGGATACGCAGTATTTT
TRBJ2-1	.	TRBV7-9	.	CASVRDSYNEQFF	TGTGCCAGCGTACGGGATTCATACAATGAGCAGTTCTTC
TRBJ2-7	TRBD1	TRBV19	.	CASSLRQGTYEQYF	TGTGCCAGTAGTTTAAGACAGGGAACCTACGAGCAGTACTTC
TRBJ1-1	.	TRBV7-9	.	CASSPRGGYTEAFF	TGTGCCAGCAGCCCGCGTGGGGGGTACACTGAAGCTTTCTTT
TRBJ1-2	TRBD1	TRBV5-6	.	CASSLASGTGVYGYTF	TGTGCCAGCAGCTTGGCCTCCGGGACAGGGGTGTATGGCTACACCTTC
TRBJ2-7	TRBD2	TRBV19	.	CASSIGSSGKSYEQYF	TGTGCCAGTAGTATCGGGTCTAGCGGAAAATCTTACGAGCAGTACTTC
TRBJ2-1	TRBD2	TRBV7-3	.	CASRRGTSGSDEQFF	TGTGCCAGCAGAAGAGGGACTAGCGGGAGCGATGAGCAGTTCTTC
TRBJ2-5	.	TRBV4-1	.	CASSQDRDTPETQYF	TGCGCCAGCAGCCAAGATCGCGACACCCCAGAGACCCAGTACTTC
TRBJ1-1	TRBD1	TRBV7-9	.	CASSLGTGLNTEAFF	TGTGCCAGCAGCTTAGGGACAGGGCTGAACACTGAAGCTTTCTTT
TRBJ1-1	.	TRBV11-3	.	CASSLGGNANTEAFF	TGTGCCAGCAGCTTAGGCGGGAACGCGAACACTGAAGCTTTCTTT
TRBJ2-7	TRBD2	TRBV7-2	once	CASSPGTSGRADEQYF	TGTGCCAGCAGCCCCGGGACTAGCGGGAGGGCCGACGAGCAGTACTTC